Listed here is a single T cell receptor (beta chain). The sample originates from a study of blood T cell repertoires in COVID-19. The CDR3 covers 13 residues. CDR1 and CDR2 (germline): MGHRA, YSYEKL. The V gene lost 6 bases and the J gene lost 3 bases, with 10 bases spanning the gap. The repertoire was sequenced with immunoSEQ multiplex PCR; TCRdb's copy has only in-frame clones and lacks some. This sample yields about 320,000 clones, of which roughly 90% are seen a single time; more than 8.5% belongs to the top ten. J is TRBJ2-3 and V is TRBV4-1, with a weak D call TRBD2 (5 bases). This TCR was sampled from a woman between 18 and 30 years old who had recovered from COVID-19. Material for sequencing was PBMCs or T cells enriched from blood (not recorded which). The CDR3 bases are TGCGCCAGCAGACAAACTAGTACAGATACGCAGTATTTT. Translation gives CASRQTSTDTQYF.